This T cell receptor beta chain was identified in a study of response to subunit inactivated influenza vaccine. This clonotype was observed a handful of times. What it recognizes is unknown. MiXCR, applied by TCRdb to the RT-PCR reads, yields one record per CDR3 protein. The sample consists of roughly 700,000 distinct CDR3 sequences, about 15% of them appearing once. Study results and caveats: Each seasonal influenza vaccination, the authors suggested, recruits few new T cells.

This CDR3 spans 14 amino acids. Trimming pared 3 bases from V and 2 bases from J, leaving 10 bases between. Germline V lookup: CDR1 MGHDK, CDR2 SYGVNS. Material: PBMCs from blood, obtained approximately 15 days before vaccination. The rearrangement links TRBV25-1 to TRBJ2-5; D unresolved. The TCR was taken from a man in his fifties who received an inactivated influenza vaccine. The CDR3 here is CASSDTAGQETQYF. CDR3 DNA sequence: TGTGCCAGCAGTGATACGGCAGGTCAAGAGACCCAGTACTTC.